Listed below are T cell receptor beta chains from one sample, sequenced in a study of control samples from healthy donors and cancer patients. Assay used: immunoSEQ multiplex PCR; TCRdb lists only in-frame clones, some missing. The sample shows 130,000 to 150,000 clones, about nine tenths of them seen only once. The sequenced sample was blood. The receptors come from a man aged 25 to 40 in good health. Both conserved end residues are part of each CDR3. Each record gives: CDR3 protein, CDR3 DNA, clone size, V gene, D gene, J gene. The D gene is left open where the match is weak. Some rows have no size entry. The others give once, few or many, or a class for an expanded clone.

CASSQGQGFATF	TGTGCCAGCAGCCAGGGACAGGGATTTGCCACCTTC	-	TRBV7-6	TRBD1	TRBJ1-2
CASSSDSYTDTQYF	TGTGCCAGCAGCTCGGACTCCTACACAGATACGCAGTATTTT	-	TRBV11-2	-	TRBJ2-3
CASSYSNQPQHF	TGTGCCAGCAGCTATTCTAATCAGCCCCAGCATTTT	-	TRBV5-6	-	TRBJ1-5
CASSHWGTGVNEQFF	TGTGCCAGCAGCCATTGGGGGACAGGGGTCAATGAGCAGTTCTTC	-	TRBV3-1/TRBV3-2	TRBD1	TRBJ2-1
CASSQFEGTEAFF	TGCGCCAGCAGCCAGTTCGAAGGAACTGAAGCTTTCTTT	-	TRBV4-1	-	TRBJ1-1
CASSNSDEAFF	TGTGCCAGCAGCAACAGTGACGAAGCTTTCTTT	-	TRBV13	-	TRBJ1-1
CASSRQGNYEQYF	TGCGCCAGCAGTCGACAGGGGAACTACGAGCAGTACTTC	-	TRBV4-1	TRBD1	TRBJ2-7
CASSQPRGPVGNTIYF	TGCGCCAGCAGCCAACCCAGGGGTCCGGTTGGAAACACCATATATTTT	-	TRBV4-1	-	TRBJ1-3
CSVEWFYGYTF	TGCAGCGTTGAATGGTTCTATGGCTACACCTTC	-	TRBV29-1	-	TRBJ1-2
CASIMARASTDTQYF	TGTGCCAGCATTATGGCCAGGGCATCCACAGATACGCAGTATTTT	-	TRBV2	-	TRBJ2-3
CASRLAGGVGSSYNEQFF	TGTGCCAGTCGACTAGCGGGGGGGGTTGGAAGCTCCTACAATGAGCAGTTCTTC	-	TRBV19	TRBD2	TRBJ2-1
CAWSVQTGPNQPQHF	TGTGCCTGGAGTGTACAAACAGGGCCTAATCAGCCCCAGCATTTT	-	TRBV30	-	TRBJ1-5
CASRPEGMGGYTF	TGTGCCAGCAGACCTGAGGGAATGGGCGGCTACACCTTC	-	TRBV5-4	-	TRBJ1-2
CASRGQGFTEAFF	TGTGCCAGCAGGGGACAGGGTTTCACTGAAGCTTTCTTT	-	TRBV28	TRBD1	TRBJ1-1
CASSYTGQGSEKLFF	TGTGCCAGCAGTTATACGGGCCAGGGCAGTGAAAAACTGTTTTTT	-	TRBV7-9	-	TRBJ1-4
CASSRPGNYGYTF	TGTGCCAGCAGCCGCCCCGGGAACTATGGCTACACCTTC	-	TRBV11-2	-	TRBJ1-2
CASSQDPGSYYEQYF	TGTGCCAGCAGCCAAGATCCAGGGTCTTACTACGAGCAGTACTTC	-	TRBV4-2	-	TRBJ2-7
CASLPPGTYGYTF	TGTGCCAGCCTGCCCCCAGGGACCTATGGCTACACCTTC	-	TRBV12-3/TRBV12-4	-	TRBJ1-2
CASSLGGPSGNTIYF	TGTGCCAGCAGCTTAGGAGGGCCATCTGGAAACACCATATATTTT	-	TRBV7-2	-	TRBJ1-3
CASSDNADRTVHEQFF	TGTGCCAGCAGTGACAATGCCGACCGGACAGTCCATGAGCAGTTCTTC	-	TRBV25-1	-	TRBJ2-1
CASSGDRGYEQYF	TGTGCCAGTAGCGGGGACAGGGGATACGAGCAGTACTTC	once	TRBV19	TRBD1	TRBJ2-7
CASSQVWTGEWGTEAFF	TGCGCCAGCAGCCAAGTTTGGACAGGGGAATGGGGCACTGAAGCTTTCTTT	-	TRBV4-1	TRBD1	TRBJ1-1
CASSLAVGTAYGYTF	TGTGCCAGCAGCTTAGCCGTCGGGACGGCTTATGGCTACACCTTC	-	TRBV7-9	-	TRBJ1-2
CASSLRASGGAGTDTQYF	TGCGCCAGCAGCTTGAGGGCTAGCGGGGGTGCGGGCACAGATACGCAGTATTTT	-	TRBV5-1	TRBD2	TRBJ2-3
CASTPREGSLAEQYF	TGTGCCAGCACCCCGAGGGAAGGGTCTCTGGCCGAGCAGTACTTC	-	TRBV7-9	-	TRBJ2-7
CASSLEGASGKLFF	TGCGCCAGCAGCTTAGAAGGGGCTAGTGGAAAACTGTTTTTT	few	TRBV5-1	-	TRBJ1-4
CASSQDSRVDSPLHF	TGTGCCAGCAGCCAAGATTCGAGGGTTGATTCACCCCTCCACTTT	-	TRBV3-1/TRBV3-2	-	TRBJ1-6
CASSEVGQGVTEAFF	TGTGCCAGCAGTGAAGTAGGACAGGGGGTCACTGAAGCTTTCTTT	-	TRBV2	TRBD1	TRBJ1-1
CVTVAGGAYNEQFF	TGTGTCACAGTCGCCGGGGGGGCTTACAATGAGCAGTTCTTC	-	TRBV6-5	TRBD2	TRBJ2-1
CASSSKTANYGYTF	TGTGCCAGCAGTTCAAAGACAGCTAACTATGGCTACACCTTC	-	TRBV27	-	TRBJ1-2
CASSITAPQGIRNIQYF	TGTGCCAGCAGCATAACAGCCCCCCAGGGTATCCGGAACATTCAGTACTTC	-	TRBV11-2	-	TRBJ2-4
CASSFGRQGLAEKLFF	TGTGCCAGCAGCTTCGGTCGACAGGGGTTGGCTGAAAAACTGTTTTTT	-	TRBV7-9	TRBD1	TRBJ1-4
CASSEEVTLDEKLFF	TGTGCCAGCAGTGAAGAGGTAACACTTGATGAAAAACTGTTTTTT	few	TRBV6-1	-	TRBJ1-4
CASSPAGGNEQYF	TGCGCCAGCAGTCCAGCTGGTGGTAACGAGCAGTACTTC	-	TRBV5-1	-	TRBJ2-7
CASIHMNTEAFF	TGTGCCAGCATCCATATGAACACTGAAGCTTTCTTT	-	TRBV12-3/TRBV12-4	-	TRBJ1-1
CASKGGATEAFF	TGTGCCAGCAAGGGGGGGGCCACTGAAGCTTTCTTT	-	TRBV28	-	TRBJ1-1
CASSGEGTGSNQPQHF	TGTGCCAGCAGTGGGGAGGGGACGGGGAGCAATCAGCCCCAGCATTTT	-	TRBV25-1	-	TRBJ1-5
CASTGTDSNSPLHF	TGTGCCAGCACCGGGACAGATAGTAATTCACCCCTCCACTTT	-	TRBV2	TRBD1	TRBJ1-6
CASSLEAGGAVGGEQFF	TGCGCCAGCAGCTTGGAGGCCGGGGGGGCGGTTGGCGGTGAGCAGTTCTTC	-	TRBV5-1	TRBD2	TRBJ2-1
CASSLRPGAWKEKLFF	TGTGCCAGCAGTTTACGCCCAGGGGCTTGGAAAGAAAAACTGTTTTTT	-	TRBV28	-	TRBJ1-4
CASSSPGQYNEQFF	TGTGCCAGCAGTTCGCCGGGACAATACAATGAGCAGTTCTTC	-	TRBV27	-	TRBJ2-1
CASSYPGRNEQYF	TGTGCCAGCAGTTATCCGGGTCGCAACGAGCAGTACTTC	-	TRBV6-5	-	TRBJ2-7
CAISEGNTGTGELFF	TGTGCCATCAGTGAGGGGAACACAGGCACCGGGGAGCTGTTTTTT	-	TRBV10-3	-	TRBJ2-2
CASSATDLGDQPQHF	TGTGCCAGCAGTGCGACAGATTTAGGGGATCAGCCCCAGCATTTT	-	TRBV28	-	TRBJ1-5
CASSLPFGRNQPQHF	TGTGCCAGCAGTTTACCGTTTGGGCGCAATCAGCCCCAGCATTTT	-	TRBV28	-	TRBJ1-5
CASSLAGRPGNTIYF	TGTGCCAGCAGCTTAGCCGGCAGACCGGGAAACACCATATATTTT	-	TRBV7-9	-	TRBJ1-3
CSVGRRLMNTEAFF	TGCAGCGTTGGGCGCCGGCTCATGAACACTGAAGCTTTCTTT	-	TRBV29-1	-	TRBJ1-1
CASNPAGRYQPQHF	TGTGCCAGCAACCCCGCAGGGCGGTATCAGCCCCAGCATTTT	-	TRBV2	-	TRBJ1-5
CASSLVPSNQPQHF	TGTGCCAGCAGCTTGGTTCCGAGCAATCAGCCCCAGCATTTT	-	TRBV5-4	-	TRBJ1-5
CASSPERLADTQYF	TGCGCCAGCAGCCCGGAACGACTAGCGGATACGCAGTATTTT	-	TRBV5-1	TRBD2	TRBJ2-3
CASSFRGLTNEKLFF	TGTGCCAGCAGCTTCCGAGGATTGACTAATGAAAAACTGTTTTTT	few	TRBV11-2	-	TRBJ1-4
CASSSLTGLTNYGYTF	TGTGCCAGCAGTTCCTTGACAGGCCTCACTAACTATGGCTACACCTTC	-	TRBV6-6	-	TRBJ1-2
CASSADGLSPADTQYF	TGTGCCAGCAGCGCCGACGGACTATCCCCGGCAGATACGCAGTATTTT	-	TRBV25-1	-	TRBJ2-3
CASSTRGAFTDTQYF	TGTGCCAGCAGCACACGGGGGGCCTTCACAGATACGCAGTATTTT	-	TRBV14	-	TRBJ2-3
CAISERTGGIDTQYF	TGTGCCATCAGTGAGCGGACAGGGGGCATAGATACGCAGTATTTT	-	TRBV10-3	TRBD1	TRBJ2-3